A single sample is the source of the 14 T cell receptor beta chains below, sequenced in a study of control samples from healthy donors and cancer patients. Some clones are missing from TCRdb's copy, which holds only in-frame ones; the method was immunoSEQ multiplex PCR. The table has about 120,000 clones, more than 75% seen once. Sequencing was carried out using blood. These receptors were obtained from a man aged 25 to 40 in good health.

CDR3 sequence: CASRETPPGMRNSPLHF. In DNA, the CDR3 is TGTGCCAGCAGGGAAACCCCCCCGGGGATGAGAAATTCACCCCTCCACTTT. This chain uses TRBV2 with TRBJ1-6, with D unresolved. The germline CDR1 and CDR2 sequences are SNHLY and FYNNEI. CDR3 length equals 17 residues. V lost 6 bases and J lost 7, with 22 bases in between.

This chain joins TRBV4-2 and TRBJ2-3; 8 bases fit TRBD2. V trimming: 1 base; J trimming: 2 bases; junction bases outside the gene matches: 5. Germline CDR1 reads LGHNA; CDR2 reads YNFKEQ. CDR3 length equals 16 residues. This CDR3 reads CASSQGGTSFTDTQYF. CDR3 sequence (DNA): TGTGCCAGCAGCCAAGGGGGGACTAGTTTCACAGATACGCAGTATTTT.

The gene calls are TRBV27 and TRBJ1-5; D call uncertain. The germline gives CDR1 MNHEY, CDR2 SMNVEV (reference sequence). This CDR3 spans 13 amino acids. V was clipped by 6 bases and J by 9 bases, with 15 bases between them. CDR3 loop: CASSFTRTGPQHF. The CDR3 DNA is TGTGCCAGCAGCTTTACGAGGACGGGGCCCCAGCATTTT.

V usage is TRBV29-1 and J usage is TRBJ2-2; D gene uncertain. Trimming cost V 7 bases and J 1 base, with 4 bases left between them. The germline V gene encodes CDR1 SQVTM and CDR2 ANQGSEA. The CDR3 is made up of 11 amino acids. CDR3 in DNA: TGCAGCGCCAGGAACACCGGGGAGCTGTTTTTT. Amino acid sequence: CSARNTGELFF.

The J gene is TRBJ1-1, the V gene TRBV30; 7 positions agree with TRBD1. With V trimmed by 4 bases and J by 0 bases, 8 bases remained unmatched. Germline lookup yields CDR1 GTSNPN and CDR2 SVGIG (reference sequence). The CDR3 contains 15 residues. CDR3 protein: CAWIFRGAVNTEAFF. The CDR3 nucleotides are TGTGCCTGGATCTTCAGGGGGGCGGTGAACACTGAAGCTTTCTTT.

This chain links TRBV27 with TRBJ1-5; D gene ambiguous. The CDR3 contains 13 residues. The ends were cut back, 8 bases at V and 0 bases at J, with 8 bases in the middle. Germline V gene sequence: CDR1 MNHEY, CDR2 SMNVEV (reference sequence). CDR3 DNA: TGTGCCAGCCGAGAATATAGCAATCAGCCCCAGCATTTT. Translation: CASREYSNQPQHF.

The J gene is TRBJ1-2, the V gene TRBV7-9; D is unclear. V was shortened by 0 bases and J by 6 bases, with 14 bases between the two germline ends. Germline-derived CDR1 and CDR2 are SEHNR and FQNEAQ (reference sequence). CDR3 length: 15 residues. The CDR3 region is CASSLAGRLNNGYTF. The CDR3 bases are TGTGCCAGCAGCTTAGCAGGCCGGCTAAACAATGGCTACACCTTC.

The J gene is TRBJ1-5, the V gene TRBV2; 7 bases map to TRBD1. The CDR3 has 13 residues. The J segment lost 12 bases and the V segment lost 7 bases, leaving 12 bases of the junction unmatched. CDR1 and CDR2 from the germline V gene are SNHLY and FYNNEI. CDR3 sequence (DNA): TGTGCCAGCAAAGCGTTCGGGACAGTTTTCCAGCATTTT. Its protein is CASKAFGTVFQHF.

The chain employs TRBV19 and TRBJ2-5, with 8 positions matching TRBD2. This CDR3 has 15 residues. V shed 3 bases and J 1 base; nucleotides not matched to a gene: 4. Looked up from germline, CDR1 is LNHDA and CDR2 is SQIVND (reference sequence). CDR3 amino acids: CASSMRAGGQETQYF. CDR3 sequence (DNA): TGTGCCAGTAGTATGAGGGCGGGGGGCCAAGAGACCCAGTACTTC.

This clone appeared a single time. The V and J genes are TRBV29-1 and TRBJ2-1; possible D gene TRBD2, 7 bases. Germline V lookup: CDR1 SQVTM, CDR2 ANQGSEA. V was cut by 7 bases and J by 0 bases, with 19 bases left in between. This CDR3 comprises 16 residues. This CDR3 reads CSAMGGGGSSYNEQFF. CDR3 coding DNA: TGCAGCGCGATGGGCGGGGGCGGTAGCTCCTACAATGAGCAGTTCTTC.

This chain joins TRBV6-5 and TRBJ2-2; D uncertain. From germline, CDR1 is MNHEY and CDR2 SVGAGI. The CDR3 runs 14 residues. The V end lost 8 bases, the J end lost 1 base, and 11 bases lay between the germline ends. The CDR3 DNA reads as TGTGCCAGCCCGATGGGCCTGAACACCGGGGAGCTGTTTTTT. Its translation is CASPMGLNTGELFF.

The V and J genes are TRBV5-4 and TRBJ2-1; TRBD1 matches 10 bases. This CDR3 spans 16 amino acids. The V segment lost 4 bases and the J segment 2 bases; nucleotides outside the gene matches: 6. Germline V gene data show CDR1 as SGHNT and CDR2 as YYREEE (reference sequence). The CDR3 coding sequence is TGTGCCAGCAGCCCTCCGGGACAGGGGCCCTACAATGAGCAGTTCTTC. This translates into CASSPPGQGPYNEQFF.

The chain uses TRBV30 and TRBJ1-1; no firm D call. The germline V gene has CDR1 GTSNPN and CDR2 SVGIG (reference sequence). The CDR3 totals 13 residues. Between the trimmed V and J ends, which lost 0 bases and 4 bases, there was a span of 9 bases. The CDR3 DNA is TGTGCCTGGAGTGTTTTTTCCACCACTGAAGCTTTCTTT. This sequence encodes CAWSVFSTTEAFF.

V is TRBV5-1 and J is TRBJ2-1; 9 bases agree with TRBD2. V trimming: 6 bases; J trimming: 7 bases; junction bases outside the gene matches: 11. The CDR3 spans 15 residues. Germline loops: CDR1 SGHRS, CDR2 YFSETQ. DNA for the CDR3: TGCGCCAGCAAACTTATCGCGGGGGGGCAGAATGAGCAGTTCTTC. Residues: CASKLIAGGQNEQFF.